This T cell receptor beta chain was found in a study of cytomegalovirus exposure and HLA in healthy donors. At the level of the study: In a previous analysis, nearly 120 million unique TCR beta sequences were found from 150 million to 200 million T cells.

PCR primers comprised 60 Vbeta and 13 Jbeta primers. The data were produced by immunoSEQ multiplex PCR, yet TCRdb's version contains in-frame clones alone and is incomplete. The sample contains roughly 100,000 clones, more than 75% of which appear only once. V lost 8 bases and J 2 bases, leaving 10 bases between the germline ends. The CDR3 totals 12 residues. Germline CDR1 LNHDA, CDR2 SQIVND (reference sequence). The sequencing sample was made of PBMCs. The chain has TRBV19 and TRBJ2-7, with no clear D. This TCR was sampled from a woman in her thirties or forties in good health and CMV-seronegative. CDR3 bases: TGTGCCAGTTCCACTTCAACCTACGAGCAGTACTTC. It specifies CASSTSTYEQYF.